The next 9 T cell receptor beta chains were all read from a single sample in a study of blood T cell repertoires in COVID-19. Produced via immunoSEQ multiplex PCR; TCRdb's table is partial and in-frame only. Of over 150,000 clones listed, approximately 89% are singletons. Input material: PBMCs or T cells enriched from blood (not recorded which). The receptors stem from a man in his forties or fifties who had recovered from COVID-19.

V usage is TRBV7-9 and J usage is TRBJ2-7; 8 bases line up with TRBD1. Trimming cost V 1 base and J 6 bases; bases outside gene matches: 8. The germline gives CDR1 SEHNR, CDR2 FQNEAQ (reference sequence). CDR3 length: 15 amino acids. The CDR3 loop is CASSLGQYDRGEQYF. CDR3 nucleotides: TGTGCCAGCAGCTTAGGACAGTACGACAGGGGCGAGCAGTACTTC.

For the CDR3, the DNA is TGTGCCAGCAGCTTAGATTCCGGGACTGAAGCTTTCTTT. It encodes CASSLDSGTEAFF. The chain is built from TRBV11-2 and TRBJ1-1; the D is unclear. The CDR3 is made up of 13 amino acids. Trimming pared 0 bases from V and 5 bases from J, leaving 7 bases between. Germline V gene sequence: CDR1 SGHAT, CDR2 FQNNGV.

The genes are TRBV12-3 or TRBV12-4 and TRBJ2-1; D call uncertain. Trimming took off 6 bases at V and 8 bases at J, with 8 bases between the two ends. The CDR3 covers 11 residues. CDR3 bases: TGTGCCAGCAGCCCCCTTGATGAGCAGTTCTTC. As protein: CASSPLDEQFF.

There are a few counts of this clone. V gene TRBV7-3 combines with J gene TRBJ2-1, with D perhaps TRBD1 (6 bases). Trimming pared 5 bases from V and 9 bases from J, leaving 20 bases between. This CDR3 has 15 residues. CDR1 and CDR2 (germline): SGHTA, FQGTGA. The CDR3 sequence: CASSPRGHPGLEQFF. The CDR3 nucleotides read TGTGCCAGCAGCCCCCGGGGACATCCCGGGCTTGAGCAGTTCTTC.

The gene calls are TRBV19 and TRBJ1-2, with D tentatively TRBD1 (6 bases). From germline, CDR1 is LNHDA and CDR2 SQIVND (reference sequence). This CDR3 region has 14 residues. The V and J ends lost 3 bases and 2 bases respectively, with 10 bases between them. The CDR3 DNA sequence: TGTGCCAGTAGTATTTTAGGGGGAAACTATGGCTACACCTTC. The encoded protein is CASSILGGNYGYTF.

V and J are TRBV19 and TRBJ1-5, with D possibly matching TRBD1 (5 bases). CDR3 size: 14 residues. CDR1 is LNHDA, CDR2 SQIVND, per germline (reference sequence). The V end lost 4 bases, the J end lost 2 bases, and 9 bases lay between the germline ends. For the CDR3, the DNA is TGTGCCAGTAGTAACCAGGGTGGCAATCAGCCCCAGCATTTT. Translated, it gives CASSNQGGNQPQHF.

The V and J genes are TRBV24-1 and TRBJ2-1; 10 bases line up with TRBD2. This CDR3 is 15 amino acids long. V lost 4 bases and J lost 3; bases outside the gene matches: 2. Germline V lookup: CDR1 KGHDR, CDR2 SFDVKD. The CDR3 loop is CATSDPSGGYNEQFF. CDR3 sequence (DNA): TGTGCCACCAGTGACCCTAGCGGGGGCTACAATGAGCAGTTCTTC.

This clone has only a few counts. The V and J genes are TRBV4-2 and TRBJ1-6; 9 positions agree with TRBD1. This CDR3 region has 14 residues. Germline V CDR1 and CDR2: LGHNA, YNFKEQ. With V trimmed by 4 bases and J by 7 bases, 2 bases remained unmatched. CDR3 loop: CASSPGQGNSPLHF. DNA for the CDR3: TGTGCCAGCAGCCCGGGACAGGGAAATTCACCCCTCCACTTT.

The chain uses TRBV7-6 and TRBJ2-7, with D possibly TRBD1 on 6 matching bases. The germline V and J ends were trimmed by 5 bases and 2 bases, with 10 bases remaining between them. This CDR3 has 13 residues. Per the germline V gene, CDR1 is SGHVS and CDR2 is FNYEAQ. Here the CDR3 reads CASSQGHPYEQYF. The CDR3 DNA is TGTGCCAGCAGCCAGGGACACCCCTACGAGCAGTACTTC.